The 3 T cell receptor beta chains below come from one sample, sequenced in a study of shared clonotypes between healthy human individuals. Assay: immunoSEQ multiplex PCR; the TCRdb copy retains only in-frame clones and omits some. The sample yields 650,000 to 700,000 clones, 90% seen once. Sequencing was done on a sample of memory CD8+ T cells from PBMCs. Indicated subset: CD45RO+ cells pooled with CCR7-negative TemRA cells. The receptors derive from a young man in good health. Some clones in this sample may be carry-over from other donors' samples.

This sequence joins TRBV4-2 and TRBJ2-1; D may be TRBD1 or TRBD2 (5 bases each). The CDR3 runs to 17 residues. V lost 0 bases and J lost 2, with 14 bases in between. Germline V gene sequence: CDR1 LGHNA, CDR2 YNFKEQ. For the CDR3, the DNA is TGTGCCAGCAGCCAAGAGGGGGTGGGGTCCCCCTACAATGAGCAGTTCTTC. Translated, it gives CASSQEGVGSPYNEQFF.

The chain links TRBV9 to TRBJ2-1; D uncertain. V lost 0 bases, J lost 6 bases, and 10 bases lay in between. The CDR3 spans 14 residues. Germline CDR1 reads SGDLS; CDR2 reads YYNGEE. The chain's CDR3 is CASSVGGNVNEQFF. CDR3 coding DNA: TGTGCCAGCAGCGTAGGTGGGAATGTCAATGAGCAGTTCTTC. The full variable domain, its missing parts supplied by reference TRBV9 and TRBJ2-1, is DSGVTQTPKHLITATGQRVTLRCSPRSGDLSVYWYQQSLDQGLQFLIQYYNGEERAKGNILERFSAQQFPDLHSELNLSSLELGDSALYFCASSVGGNVNEQFFGPGTRLTVL.

The chain has TRBV29-1 and TRBJ2-1, with unresolved D. The CDR3 has 14 residues. Per the germline V gene, CDR1 is SQVTM and CDR2 is ANQGSEA. V lost 4 bases, J lost 3 bases, and 13 bases lay in between. The CDR3 spells CSVGRGFVYNEQFF. The CDR3 DNA reads as TGCAGCGTTGGCCGCGGATTTGTCTACAATGAGCAGTTCTTC.